The next 30 T cell receptor beta chains were all read from a single sample in a study of B cell selection in AIRE deficiency. Regulatory T cells were sorted as CD4+CD25hiCD127low/negative cells. Generated by immunoSEQ multiplex PCR, the TCRdb table keeps only in-frame clones and is missing some. The data show approximately 14,000 clones, 93% seen once. Sequences were obtained from Tregs sorted from PBMCs. The receptor set was obtained from a human donor with AIRE deficiency.

DNA of the CDR3: TGTGCCAGCAGCTTGGACCACCGCTTGAACACTGAAGCTTTCTTT. Its protein is CASSLDHRLNTEAFF. This chain joins TRBV5-4 and TRBJ1-1; D unresolved. CDR1 and CDR2 (germline): SGHNT, YYREEE (reference sequence). The V end lost 0 bases, the J end lost 0 bases, and 9 bases lay between the germline ends. The CDR3 sequence is 15 residues long. Supplemented by reference TRBV5-4 and TRBJ1-1, the full variable domain reads ETGVTQSPTHLIKTRGQQVTLRCSSQSGHNTVSWYQQALGQGPQFIFQYYREEENGRGNFPPRFSGLQFPNYSSELNVNALELDDSALYLCASSLDHRLNTEAFFGQGTRLTVV.

This clone was seen once. The rearrangement links TRBV11-3 to TRBJ2-7, with 10 positions matching TRBD1. The CDR3 consists of 13 residues. In germline, CDR1 is SGHNT, CDR2 YENEEA. Losses at the gene ends were 6 bases for V and 7 bases for J; bases not matched to a gene: 6. CDR3 residues: CASSLGQGVEQYF. The CDR3 nucleotides are TGTGCCAGCAGTCTCGGACAGGGGGTAGAGCAGTACTTC. The variable domain in full, completed from reference TRBV11-3 and TRBJ2-7, reads EAGVVQSPRYKIIEKKQPVAFWCNPISGHNTLYWYLQNLGQGPELLIRYENEEAVDDSQLPKDRFSAERLKGVDSTLKIQPAELGDSAVYLCASSLGQGVEQYFGPGTRLTVT.

The chain employs TRBV5-1 and TRBJ2-7, with TRBD2 matching over 9 bases. Germline-derived CDR1 and CDR2 are SGHRS and YFSETQ. The V segment lost 4 bases and the J segment 0 bases; nucleotides outside the gene matches: 8. CDR3 length: 16 amino acids. CDR3: CASSSLKREASYEQYF. The DNA of the CDR3 is TGCGCCAGCAGCAGCCTGAAGCGGGAGGCCTCCTACGAGCAGTACTTC. The full variable domain, rest sourced from reference TRBV5-1 and TRBJ2-7, is KAGVTQTPRYLIKTRGQQVTLSCSPISGHRSVSWYQQTPGQGLQFLFEYFSETQRNKGNFPGRFSGRQFSNSRSEMNVSTLELGDSALYLCASSSLKREASYEQYFGPGTRLTVT.

This clone is a singleton in its sample. The junction and the germline gene differ at one end; a read error may be behind it. J is TRBJ1-4 and V is TRBV28; a possible D gene is TRBD1 (6 bases). Germline values: CDR1 MDHEN, CDR2 SYDVKM. CDR3 length equals 12 residues. CDR3 nucleotides: TGTGCCAGCAGTTTGAGACAGGTTAAAACTGTTTTT. Protein sequence: CASSLRQVKTVF. The whole variable domain, filled in from reference TRBV28 and TRBJ1-4, reads DVKVTQSSRYLVKRTGEKVFLECVQDMDHENMFWYRQDPGLGLRLIYFSYDVKMKEKGDIPEGYSVSREKKERFSLILESASTNQTSMYLCASSLRQVKTVFGSGTQLSVL.

V usage is TRBV5-1 and J usage is TRBJ2-3; 11 bases are shared with TRBD2. The V segment lost 6 bases and the J segment 0 bases; nucleotides outside the gene matches: 3. This CDR3 comprises 15 residues. Looked up from germline, CDR1 is SGHRS and CDR2 is YFSETQ. The CDR3 loop is CASKGLAASTDTQYF. The CDR3 nucleotides are TGCGCCAGCAAGGGACTAGCGGCTAGCACAGATACGCAGTATTTT.

The rearrangement links TRBV5-1 to TRBJ2-7; 11 bases fit TRBD2. Germline V lookup: CDR1 SGHRS, CDR2 YFSETQ. V gave up 4 bases and J gave up 3 bases; unmatched junction bases: 12. This CDR3 is built from 17 residues. The CDR3 loop reads CASSPVAGGPSHYEQYF. In DNA, the CDR3 is TGCGCCAGCAGCCCAGTAGCGGGAGGGCCCTCTCACTACGAGCAGTACTTC. The whole variable domain, remainder taken from reference TRBV5-1 and TRBJ2-7, is KAGVTQTPRYLIKTRGQQVTLSCSPISGHRSVSWYQQTPGQGLQFLFEYFSETQRNKGNFPGRFSGRQFSNSRSEMNVSTLELGDSALYLCASSPVAGGPSHYEQYFGPGTRLTVT.

In its sample, this clone was seen a few times. The V call is TRBV10-3, the J call TRBJ1-1; 8 bases agree with TRBD1. This CDR3 contains 16 residues. Germline assignment: CDR1 ENHRY and CDR2 SYGVKD. After removal of 1 base from V and 4 bases from J, the junction contained 8 bases not matched to a gene. The CDR3 protein is CAISEFTGTGGTEAFF. The CDR3 DNA reads TGTGCCATCAGTGAGTTCACAGGGACAGGCGGCACTGAAGCTTTCTTT.

The chain uses TRBV5-6 and TRBJ2-4; weak D call: TRBD2 (5 bases). Germline V CDR1 and CDR2: SGHDT, YYEEEE. With 5 bases removed from V and 1 base from J, the gap between germline ends came to 19 bases. The CDR3 runs 17 residues. CDR3 bases: TGTGCCAGCAGTTTCCGGCTAGCATCGAGGGCCAAAAACATTCAGTACTTC. Its protein product is CASSFRLASRAKNIQYF.

The chain links TRBV5-4 to TRBJ2-7; D gene unclear. The CDR3 is made up of 14 amino acids. Germline V gene lookup returns CDR1 SGHNT and CDR2 YYREEE (reference sequence). V lost 0 bases to trimming and J lost 2 bases, with 9 bases between them. The CDR3 region is CASSLGAGPYEQYF. The CDR3 nucleotides are TGTGCCAGCAGCTTGGGGGCAGGCCCCTACGAGCAGTACTTC.

The sample holds one count of this clone. The chain has TRBV19 and TRBJ1-5; D perhaps matches TRBD1 (5 bases). The germline V gene encodes CDR1 LNHDA and CDR2 SQIVND (reference sequence). The CDR3 has 18 amino acids. The germline V and J ends were trimmed by 0 bases and 0 bases, with 15 bases remaining between them. CDR3 in DNA: TGTGCCAGTAGTATAGATCAAGGGGTCAGGTCTAGCAATCAGCCCCAGCATTTT. It encodes CASSIDQGVRSSNQPQHF.

CDR3 sequence (DNA): TGTGCCACCAGCAGAGAGGGATGGACAGGGGTCTATGGCTACACCTTC. As protein: CATSREGWTGVYGYTF. V is TRBV15 and J is TRBJ1-2; 9 bases are shared with TRBD1. CDR3 length equals 16 residues. The germline V gene encodes CDR1 LNHNV and CDR2 YYDKDF (reference sequence). The junction had 6 bases not matched to a gene; V was cut back by 0 bases and J by 4 bases.

The rearrangement uses TRBV7-6 and TRBJ1-3; D might be TRBD1 (6 bases). CDR3 length: 12 amino acids. Trimming pared 4 bases from V and 7 bases from J, leaving 8 bases between. Germline V CDR1 and CDR2: SGHVS, FNYEAQ. CDR3: CASSSQGNTIYF. Here the CDR3 DNA reads TGTGCCAGCAGCTCCCAGGGGAACACCATATATTTT.

The V and J genes are TRBV10-3 and TRBJ2-3; 10 bases line up with TRBD2. CDR3 size: 15 residues. In germline, CDR1 is ENHRY, CDR2 SYGVKD. The ends lost 3 bases at V and 4 bases at J; junction bases unmatched: 4. Here the CDR3 DNA reads TGTGCCATCAGTGACCTAGCGGGAGTAGCAGATACGCAGTATTTT. This encodes CAISDLAGVADTQYF.

The chain links TRBV5-1 to TRBJ2-3; D is unclear. Germline CDR1 reads SGHRS; CDR2 reads YFSETQ. V was pared by 4 bases and J by 0 bases, with 12 bases between. The CDR3 runs to 15 residues. CDR3 bases: TGCGCCAGCAGCGAGGTTTCAACTAGCACAGATACGCAGTATTTT. Translating it yields CASSEVSTSTDTQYF.

This clone was counted between two and nine times. The chain is built from TRBV11-2 and TRBJ2-7; the match to TRBD1 covers 11 bases. CDR1 SGHAT and CDR2 FQNNGV come from the germline V gene. V trimming: 5 bases; J trimming: 4 bases; junction bases outside the gene matches: 7. The CDR3 runs to 15 residues. The CDR3 here is CASSLGQGGAYEQYF. The DNA for the CDR3 is TGTGCCAGCAGCCTGGGACAGGGGGGGGCGTACGAGCAGTACTTC.

The rearrangement uses TRBV11-2 and TRBJ1-2; D remains ambiguous. This CDR3 has 13 amino acids. Germline V lookup: CDR1 SGHAT, CDR2 FQNNGV. Trimming stripped 5 bases from V and 5 bases from J, with 12 bases between. Here the CDR3 DNA reads TGTGCCAGCAGCCGCGACACGATTTATGGCTACACCTTC. As protein: CASSRDTIYGYTF.

The V and J genes are TRBV7-9 and TRBJ2-1, with D perhaps assigned TRBD1 or TRBD2 (5 bases each). This CDR3 comprises 15 residues. Trimming took off 0 bases at V and 7 bases at J, with 13 bases between the two ends. Germline lookup yields CDR1 SEHNR and CDR2 FQNEAQ (reference sequence). Here the CDR3 reads CASSLAVWGGNEQFF. CDR3 coding DNA: TGTGCCAGCAGCTTAGCGGTGTGGGGCGGGAATGAGCAGTTCTTC.

This clone was found a few times. The chain recombines TRBV12-5 with TRBJ2-2; the match to TRBD2 covers 14 bases. The trim removed 0 bases at V and 1 base at J, leaving 13 bases unmatched. CDR1 is LGHNT and CDR2 is FRNRAP in the germline V gene. The CDR3 loop spans 22 amino acids. CDR3 residues: CASGLVLSPGLAGVVNTGELFF. For the CDR3, the DNA is TGTGCTAGTGGTTTGGTACTGTCGCCGGGACTAGCGGGAGTGGTGAACACCGGGGAGCTGTTTTTT.

A single count supports this clone. This chain connects TRBV2 to TRBJ2-7; possibly TRBD1 or TRBD2 for D (5 bases each). CDR1 is SNHLY, CDR2 FYNNEI, per germline. V lost 6 bases, J lost 2 bases, and 8 bases lay in between. The CDR3 has 12 amino acids. CDR3 nucleotide sequence: TGTGCCAGCAGCGGGGACCCCTACGAGCAGTACTTC. It is translated as CASSGDPYEQYF.

The chain joins TRBV28 to TRBJ2-3; D gene uncertain. CDR1 is MDHEN, CDR2 SYDVKM, per germline. The V gene lost 2 bases and the J gene lost 6 bases, with 9 bases spanning the gap. This CDR3 is built from 13 residues. CDR3 sequence (DNA): TGTGCCAGCAGTTTAGGCAGTGTCGATACGCAGTATTTT. Its protein product is CASSLGSVDTQYF.

The V and J genes are TRBV7-7 and TRBJ2-2; TRBD1 agrees at 9 bases. J was trimmed by 4 bases and V by 5 bases; bases with no gene match: 8. This CDR3 has 16 amino acids. Germline V CDR1 and CDR2: SSHAT, FNYEAQ (reference sequence). CDR3 loop: CASSEMTGGPTGELFF. CDR3 bases: TGTGCCAGCAGCGAGATGACAGGGGGTCCCACCGGGGAGCTGTTTTTT.

The genes are TRBV4-2 and TRBJ1-1; D remains unclear. Germline V gives CDR1 LGHNA, CDR2 YNFKEQ. The CDR3 is 16 residues long. V lost 0 bases and J 0 bases, leaving 11 bases between the germline ends. The CDR3 loop is CASSQDLGTLNTEAFF. CDR3 coding DNA: TGTGCCAGCAGCCAAGATTTGGGCACCCTGAACACTGAAGCTTTCTTT.

This sequence joins TRBV6-5 and TRBJ1-2; a weak D match, TRBD1 (5 bases). The germline V and J ends were trimmed by 5 bases and 1 base, with 11 bases remaining between them. The CDR3 contains 14 residues. Germline values: CDR1 MNHEY, CDR2 SVGAGI. CDR3 in amino acids: CASSPRGGNYGYTF. CDR3 nucleotide sequence: TGTGCCAGCAGTCCACGGGGGGGTAACTATGGCTACACCTTC.

This clone was observed a single time. V and J are TRBV19 and TRBJ1-1, with D possibly being TRBD1 (6 bases). Germline CDR1 LNHDA, CDR2 SQIVND (reference sequence). The CDR3 has 14 amino acids. The V and J ends lost 7 bases and 2 bases respectively, with 14 bases between them. This CDR3 reads CASTTGTRNTEAFF. DNA for the CDR3: TGTGCCAGTACCACCGGGACAAGAAACACTGAAGCTTTCTTT.

This clone was observed once. V is TRBV11-1 and J is TRBJ1-2; D is undetermined. Germline V gene data show CDR1 as SGHAT and CDR2 as FQDESV (reference sequence). The CDR3 sequence is 15 residues long. V lost 6 bases, J lost 0 bases, and 14 bases lay in between. DNA of the CDR3: TGTGCCAGCAGAGATGGGGATGCCTCTAACTATGGCTACACCTTC. Amino acid sequence: CASRDGDASNYGYTF.

The CDR3 bases are TGTGCCATCAGTGAGTCGGTACCGGGACAGGGCGCCCAGTACTTC. Translation gives CAISESVPGQGAQYF. The chain recombines TRBV10-3 with TRBJ2-5, with TRBD1 matching over 9 bases. Looked up from germline, CDR1 is ENHRY and CDR2 is SYGVKD. The V segment lost 0 bases and the J segment 9 bases; nucleotides outside the gene matches: 8. The CDR3 spans 15 residues.

This clone is a singleton in its sample. The chain links TRBV5-1 to TRBJ2-1; D is ambiguous. Trimming left V 4 bases short and J 4 bases short, with 9 bases between. The CDR3 is 13 amino acids. Germline assignment: CDR1 SGHRS and CDR2 YFSETQ. The CDR3 sequence: CASSLDAYNEQFF. The CDR3, as DNA: TGCGCCAGCAGCCTGGACGCATACAATGAGCAGTTCTTC.

The CDR3 bases are TGTGCCAGCAGCCTCCGCAACAGGGGGCGGGTAGGAAAACTGTTTTTT. Protein product: CASSLRNRGRVGKLFF. The V gene is TRBV28, the J gene TRBJ1-4, with 9 positions matching TRBD1. Germline V gene data show CDR1 as MDHEN and CDR2 as SYDVKM. V dropped 6 bases and J dropped 10; count of bases not matched to a gene: 15. The CDR3 is 16 amino acids.

In this sample, this clone turned up a few times. The CDR3 reads CASSVDHLGYGYTF. The CDR3 coding sequence is TGTGCCAGCAGCGTAGATCATTTGGGGTATGGCTACACCTTC. V and J are TRBV9 and TRBJ1-2; D remains unclear. The ends were cut back, 0 bases at V and 5 bases at J, with 11 bases in the middle. This CDR3 comprises 14 residues. CDR1 and CDR2 (germline): SGDLS, YYNGEE.

The chain combines TRBV2 with TRBJ1-5; 7 bases agree with TRBD1. The CDR3 length is 15 residues. V was pared by 5 bases and J by 3 bases, with 7 bases of the junction left unmatched. Germline V gives CDR1 SNHLY, CDR2 FYNNEI. DNA of the CDR3: TGTGCCAGCAGTCCCGACAGGGTCATCAATCAGCCCCAGCATTTT. Translated: CASSPDRVINQPQHF.